The 18 T cell receptor beta chains below come from one sample, sequenced in a study of PD-1 blockade in mismatch repair-deficient tumors. Method: immunoSEQ multiplex PCR; TCRdb's copy keeps in-frame clones and lacks some. The sample contains some 120,000 clones, more than 85% of which appear only once. The input for sequencing was peripheral blood, taken 44 weeks after starting pembrolizumab. The source is an adult with mismatch repair-deficient cancer.

The rearrangement links TRBV19 to TRBJ2-1; 9 bases agree with TRBD1. V shed 5 bases, J shed 4 bases, and the junction held 6 bases outside the gene matches. From germline, CDR1 is LNHDA and CDR2 SQIVND (reference sequence). There are 15 residues in the CDR3. CDR3: CASSATGGAYNEQFF. The CDR3 coding sequence is TGTGCCAGTAGTGCCACAGGGGGCGCGTACAATGAGCAGTTCTTC.

The J gene is TRBJ2-3, the V gene TRBV11-3, with D unresolved. This CDR3 has 12 amino acids. CDR1 and CDR2 from the germline V gene are SGHNT and YENEEA. The V and J ends lost 5 bases and 6 bases respectively, with 9 bases between them. CDR3 residues: CASSPPGDTQYF. CDR3 in DNA: TGTGCCAGCAGCCCCCCTGGTGATACGCAGTATTTT.

The rearrangement links TRBV4-1 to TRBJ2-1; D remains unclear. V was shortened by 1 base and J by 5 bases, with 12 bases between the two germline ends. Germline V gene sequence: CDR1 MGHRA, CDR2 YSYEKL. The CDR3 runs 15 residues. The CDR3 coding sequence is TGCGCCAGCAGCCAAGTTTCGTACTACAACAATGAGCAGTTCTTC. This sequence encodes CASSQVSYYNNEQFF.

Here the CDR3 reads CASSSGPPGTSMNEQFF. CDR3 coding DNA: TGTGCCAGCAGCTCAGGGCCCCCCGGGACTAGTATGAATGAGCAGTTCTTC. The rearrangement links TRBV7-8 to TRBJ2-1, with 8 bases fitting TRBD2. The CDR3 extends over 17 amino acids. Germline V gene lookup returns CDR1 SGHVS and CDR2 FQNEAQ. V shed 4 bases, J shed 7 bases, and the junction held 15 bases outside the gene matches.

The chain carries TRBV6-5 and TRBJ1-1; no reliable D call. In germline, CDR1 is MNHEY, CDR2 SVGAGI. The CDR3 runs 14 residues. Trimming removed 5 bases at V and 10 bases at J, with 20 bases between. CDR3 DNA: TGTGCCAGCAGTGCCCCGGGCTCTCGAAATGGAGCTTTCTTT. This gives the protein CASSAPGSRNGAFF.

This chain joins TRBV11-2 and TRBJ2-5; D may correspond to TRBD1 or TRBD2 (6 bases each). Trimming took 4 bases from V and 5 from J, leaving 17 bases between them. The CDR3 spans 15 residues. The germline V gene has CDR1 SGHAT and CDR2 FQNNGV. CDR3 sequence: CASSSPRGRLETQYF. The CDR3 nucleotides read TGTGCCAGCAGCTCCCCCCGGGGGCGCTTGGAGACCCAGTACTTC.

V gene TRBV19 combines with J gene TRBJ1-2; D might be TRBD1 (6 bases). Germline-derived CDR1 and CDR2 are LNHDA and SQIVND (reference sequence). V lost 3 bases to trimming and J lost 3 bases, with 14 bases between them. CDR3 length: 15 amino acids. The CDR3 coding sequence is TGTGCCAGTAGTATCCTGGACAGCGACTACTATGGCTACACCTTC. Its protein is CASSILDSDYYGYTF.

The chain carries TRBV18 and TRBJ2-7, with D tentatively TRBD1 (6 bases). Germline assignment: CDR1 KGHSH and CDR2 LQKENI. The V gene lost 4 bases and the J gene lost 6 bases, with 16 bases spanning the gap. There are 14 residues in the CDR3. CDR3 protein: CASSQQGDRSEQYF. The CDR3 DNA sequence: TGTGCCAGCTCACAACAGGGTGACCGGAGCGAGCAGTACTTC.

The V and J genes are TRBV6-5 and TRBJ2-2, with a weak D call TRBD2 (6 bases). The CDR3 extends over 14 amino acids. In germline, CDR1 is MNHEY, CDR2 SVGAGI. V dropped 7 bases and J dropped 7 bases, with 16 bases sitting between them. The CDR3 region is CASTLGGPHGELFF. The CDR3 region has the DNA TGTGCCAGCACCCTCGGAGGGCCCCACGGGGAGCTGTTTTTT.

The chain carries TRBV27 and TRBJ1-1; the D gene is possibly TRBD1 (6 bases). CDR1 is MNHEY and CDR2 is SMNVEV in the germline V gene (reference sequence). The CDR3 extends over 13 amino acids. Trimming took off 6 bases at V and 10 bases at J, with 18 bases between the two ends. The CDR3 sequence: CASSLGRGAVAFF. In DNA form, the CDR3 reads TGTGCCAGCAGCCTCGGACGGGGGGCCGTAGCTTTCTTT.

This clone has only one observation. CDR3 region: CASSQDPPGGVQETQYF. The CDR3 DNA follows: TGTGCCAGCAGCCAAGATCCGCCAGGGGGGGTCCAAGAGACCCAGTACTTC. The chain is built from TRBV4-2 and TRBJ2-5; either TRBD1 or TRBD2 may supply D (7 bases each). The V gene lost 0 bases and the J gene lost 1 base, with 15 bases spanning the gap. CDR1 is LGHNA and CDR2 is YNFKEQ in the germline V gene. This CDR3 contains 17 residues.

This rearrangement joins TRBV30 to TRBJ2-1, with D possibly being TRBD2 (5 bases). This CDR3 has 14 residues. Looked up from germline, CDR1 is GTSNPN and CDR2 is SVGIG (reference sequence). V lost 5 bases, J lost 7 bases, and 18 bases lay in between. CDR3 sequence: CAWEASSFKNEQFF. DNA for the CDR3: TGTGCCTGGGAGGCGTCTAGCTTCAAGAATGAGCAGTTCTTC.

This clone occurred once. The chain has TRBV5-6 and TRBJ1-1; D is undetermined. This CDR3 is built from 16 residues. Deletions cut 4 bases from V and 0 bases from J, with 16 bases between. Germline assignment: CDR1 SGHDT and CDR2 YYEEEE. CDR3 bases: TGTGCCAGCAGCCTGGACGTAGAGAGATTGAACACTGAAGCTTTCTTT. As protein: CASSLDVERLNTEAFF.

In its sample, this clone was seen once. The chain recombines TRBV10-3 with TRBJ2-5, with D unclear. The CDR3 has 12 amino acids. V gave up 6 bases and J gave up 3 bases, with 8 bases separating them. Per the germline V gene, CDR1 is ENHRY and CDR2 is SYGVKD. The CDR3 protein is CAISSTEETQYF. DNA of the CDR3: TGTGCCATCAGCTCTACTGAAGAGACCCAGTACTTC.

The gene calls are TRBV11-3 and TRBJ1-2; D is possibly TRBD1 (5 bases). Per the germline V gene, CDR1 is SGHNT and CDR2 is YENEEA. The CDR3 consists of 15 residues. Trimming stripped 0 bases from V and 2 bases from J, with 10 bases between. For the CDR3, the DNA is TGTGCCAGCAGCTTAGATAGGGGCCGGAACTATGGCTACACCTTC. This codes for CASSLDRGRNYGYTF.

This chain connects TRBV7-9 to TRBJ2-5; D remains ambiguous. This CDR3 spans 14 amino acids. V was cut by 0 bases and J by 5 bases, with 10 bases left in between. Germline loops: CDR1 SEHNR, CDR2 FQNEAQ (reference sequence). The CDR3, as DNA: TGTGCCAGCAGCTTAGCCGGATATCTGGAGACCCAGTACTTC. This gives the protein CASSLAGYLETQYF.

The chain is built from TRBV7-9 and TRBJ2-3, with 7 bases matching TRBD2. CDR1 is SEHNR and CDR2 is FQNEAQ in the germline V gene (reference sequence). The CDR3 loop spans 18 amino acids. V lost 6 bases and J lost 4; bases outside the gene matches: 19. The CDR3 nucleotides are TGTGCCAGCAGGTGGGGAAGGTTCGGGCGGGAGAACCCAGATACGCAGTATTTT. Amino acids: CASRWGRFGRENPDTQYF.

The V and J genes are TRBV28 and TRBJ2-7; D unresolved. V was clipped by 1 base and J by 12 bases, with 13 bases between them. Per the germline V gene, CDR1 is MDHEN and CDR2 is SYDVKM. The CDR3 contains 12 residues. CDR3 nucleotide sequence: TGTGCCAGCAGTTTATTCGGTGTGGTACTGTACTTC. The encoded protein is CASSLFGVVLYF.